These T cell receptor beta chains were read from a single sample in a study of T cell clonotyping in hematopoietic cell transplantation. Data came from immunoSEQ multiplex PCR; TCRdb stores just in-frame clones and leaves some out. Found here are just under 5,500 clones, about 30% of them singletons; the top ten hold about 13%. The sample here was peripheral blood mononuclear cells, taken 180 days after allogeneic stem cell transplant. Receptors were obtained from a male patient aged 35-55 years who had an allogeneic stem cell transplant from an unrelated donor, so the T cells may come from the graft donor. Some clones in this sample may be carry-over from other donors' samples. Both conserved end residues are part of each CDR3. D genes are given only for firm matches. Expanded clones are given a class, and other clones once, few, many or no size at all.

J,size,V,D,DNA,CDR3
TRBJ2-7,NA,TRBV28,TRBD1,TGTGCCAGCAGTTGGGCCCCGGGACAGCTCTACGAGCAGTACTTC,CASSWAPGQLYEQYF
TRBJ2-7,NA,TRBV4-3,NA,TGCGCCAGCAGCCCCTCGTTAGGACAAAGACCCTACGAGCAGTACTTC,CASSPSLGQRPYEQYF
TRBJ2-7,NA,TRBV5-6,NA,TGTGCCAGCAGCCCGGAGGGGAGTTGGGAGCAGTACTTC,CASSPEGSWEQYF
TRBJ2-2,NA,TRBV28,NA,TGTGCCATCCGGGGACCTAACACCGGGGAGCTGTTTTTT,CAIRGPNTGELFF
TRBJ2-7,few,TRBV30,NA,TGTGCCTGGAGTGAACAGCACGAGCAGTACTTC,CAWSEQHEQYF
TRBJ2-2,few,TRBV6-5,NA,TGTGCCAGCAGTTACACCGGGGCGCGGAGCACCGGGGAGCTGTTTTTT,CASSYTGARSTGELFF
TRBJ2-5,NA,TRBV11-2,TRBD1,TGTGCCAGCAGCACGGGACAGGTCGAAGAGACCCAGTACTTC,CASSTGQVEETQYF
TRBJ2-7,few,TRBV27,NA,TGTGCCAGCAGTTTTGACACTTTTTCCTCCTACGAGCAGTACTTC,CASSFDTFSSYEQYF
TRBJ2-3,NA,TRBV30,TRBD2,TGTGCCTGGAGTGCTGGGGGGAGCGGGGGGCCCGGTAGACCAGATACGCAGTATTTT,CAWSAGGSGGPGRPDTQYF
TRBJ1-2,few,TRBV6-5,TRBD1,TGTGCCAGCAGCCACCCGGGACAGGGAATCTATGGCTACACCTTC,CASSHPGQGIYGYTF
TRBJ1-2,few,TRBV29-1,NA,TGCAGCGTTGACAGGGAACGAGTCGATGGCTACACCTTC,CSVDRERVDGYTF
TRBJ1-4,NA,TRBV29-1,NA,TGCAGCGTTGGAGGACAGCCGGACGGTGAAAAACTGTTTTTT,CSVGGQPDGEKLFF
TRBJ1-5,NA,TRBV19,NA,TGTGCCAGTAGTATCGGCGTTCAGCCCCAGCATTTT,CASSIGVQPQHF
TRBJ1-1,few,TRBV6-5,NA,TGTGCCAGCAGTTACTCGAAGGGGAGCACTGAAGCTTTCTTT,CASSYSKGSTEAFF
TRBJ2-1,NA,TRBV4-3,NA,TGCGCCAGCAGCCAAGATTGGACGGGTATCCCAAATGAGCAGTTCTTC,CASSQDWTGIPNEQFF
TRBJ1-2,NA,TRBV4-3,NA,TGCGCCAGCAGCCAAGATCGGGCAGGGATTGTCGCAAGCGACTATGGCTACACCTTC,CASSQDRAGIVASDYGYTF
TRBJ2-1,medium-sized,TRBV13,TRBD2,TGTGCCAGCAGCGACCTAGCGGGTATGCTCGGTCGGCAGTTCTTC,CASSDLAGMLGRQFF
TRBJ1-6,NA,TRBV4-3,NA,TGCGCCAGCAGCCAAGATCGTTGGGGTTATAATTCACCCCTCCACTTT,CASSQDRWGYNSPLHF
TRBJ1-5,few,TRBV30,NA,TGTGCCTGGAGTTACAGGAGCGGCAATCAGCCCCAGCATTTT,CAWSYRSGNQPQHF
TRBJ2-5,few,TRBV28,NA,TGTGCCAGCAGTTTATCGGGCAGACCCGTCCGGGAGACCCAGTACTTC,CASSLSGRPVRETQYF
TRBJ1-2,few,TRBV29-1,NA,TGCAGCGTTGAGGGGGGAGGTAACTATGGCTACACCTTC,CSVEGGGNYGYTF
TRBJ1-2,NA,TRBV20-1,TRBD1,TGCAGTGCTAGAGATGGGACAGCCGAGTTC,CSARDGTAEF
TRBJ2-1,NA,TRBV30,TRBD2,TGTGCCTGGAGTGTAGGGACTAGCAACAATGAGCAGTTCTTC,CAWSVGTSNNEQFF
TRBJ1-4,NA,TRBV7-2,TRBD1,TGTGCCAGCAGCGCGGGGGGAGGGGGCGAGTGGAAACTGTTTTTT,CASSAGGGGEWKLFF
TRBJ1-1,medium-sized,TRBV7-2,TRBD1,TGTGCCAGCAGCTTATCAGGGGGCACTGAAGCTTTCTTT,CASSLSGGTEAFF
TRBJ2-5,medium-sized,TRBV6-5,NA,TGTGCCAGCAGTTACTTTGGGGGCCAAGAGACCCAGTACTTC,CASSYFGGQETQYF
TRBJ1-1,NA,TRBV30,TRBD1,TGTGCCTGGCACAGGGGGCGCGACACTGAAGCTTTCTTT,CAWHRGRDTEAFF
TRBJ2-3,NA,TRBV5-1,NA,TGCGCCAGCAGCTTATTACAGAGACACATGGATACGCAGTATTTT,CASSLLQRHMDTQYF
TRBJ1-2,NA,TRBV6-5,NA,TGTGCCAGCACCAACGGGGGGAGTAACTATGGCTACACCTTC,CASTNGGSNYGYTF